These T cell receptor beta chains were read from a single sample in a study of T cells after yellow fever vaccination. In TCRdb, the 5' RACE reads were re-called with MiXCR into one record per CDR3 protein. This sample has almost 600,000 distinct CDR3 sequences, with less than 15% found just once. The sample consisted of PBMCs, taken on the day of the yellow fever booster vaccination. The receptors were gathered from a man aged 30-40 years who received the YFV17D yellow fever vaccine. Each CDR3 is given with its conserved first and last residue.

j_call	v_call	cdr3_aa
TRBJ2-1	TRBV7-8	CASSKSSGRANEQFF
TRBJ2-7	TRBV20-1	CSARDEKRLPYEQYF
TRBJ2-1	TRBV20-1	CSARATRGGHNEQFF
TRBJ2-5	TRBV6-5	CASSYSGTSRGETQYF
TRBJ1-4	TRBV7-9	CASSPLFVRDEKLFF
TRBJ2-1	TRBV11-2	CASSTQREGPRGEQFF
TRBJ2-5	TRBV23-1	CASSQGLAGRQETQYF
TRBJ2-3	TRBV11-1	CASSSIAGIIVSTDTQYF
TRBJ2-3	TRBV4-3	CASSLHRGAQYF
TRBJ2-3	TRBV29-1	CALTGRSTDTQYF
TRBJ1-1	TRBV19	CASTIISGAEAFF
TRBJ2-1	TRBV28	CASSSRLSGGNNEQFF
TRBJ2-1	TRBV20-1	CSARDQTSGGHNEQFF
TRBJ2-3	TRBV29-1	CSVVRDTDTQYF
TRBJ2-7	TRBV4-3	CASSQVAAGNSYEQYF
TRBJ2-1	TRBV18	CASSPAGGPLEQFF
TRBJ2-3	TRBV27	CASRITLTDTQYF
TRBJ2-3	TRBV5-1	CASNEGDSTDTQYF
TRBJ2-7	TRBV20-1	CSARDQGYEQYF
TRBJ2-1	TRBV11-2	CASSLVGLGVTSGTFNEQFF
TRBJ2-1	TRBV2	CASTSGLAGGPNNEQFF
TRBJ2-7	TRBV4-2	CASSQGQRDEQYF
TRBJ2-3	TRBV6-1	CASSESVGGEQYF
TRBJ2-3	TRBV20-1	CSARLAGQDTQYF
TRBJ1-2	TRBV20-1	CSATTGTVGYGYTF
TRBJ1-2	TRBV4-2	CASSQDRANGYTF